The sequence of this TCR beta chain was determined in a study of cytomegalovirus exposure and HLA in healthy donors. PCR used 60 Vbeta primers and 13 Jbeta primers. TCRdb keeps only in-frame clones here, not all; method: immunoSEQ multiplex PCR. The profile covers around 150,000 clones, with 50% to 75% appearing a single time and over 2.5% taken by the ten largest. This CDR3 has 18 residues. Germline V gives CDR1 SGHNT, CDR2 YYREEE (reference sequence). J was trimmed by 5 bases and V by 4 bases; bases with no gene match: 13. For this clone: Its antigen is still unknown.

Study-level results: According to an earlier analysis, most TCR beta V segments yielded productive rearrangements about 87% or about 30% of the time. The study found most TCR sequences rare, yet found some public TCRs in many donors.

The V call is TRBV5-4, the J call TRBJ2-5; 14 nucleotides match TRBD2. This receptor was identified in a woman aged 25 to 39 in good health and CMV-seropositive. Input material: PBMCs. In nucleotides, the CDR3 is TGTGCCAGCAGCAAGCCGGGACTAGCGGGAGCGTCCCCCGAGACCCAGTACTTC. It yields the protein CASSKPGLAGASPETQYF. The full variable domain, its missing parts supplied by reference TRBV5-4 and TRBJ2-5, is ETGVTQSPTHLIKTRGQQVTLRCSSQSGHNTVSWYQQALGQGPQFIFQYYREEENGRGNFPPRFSGLQFPNYSSELNVNALELDDSALYLCASSKPGLAGASPETQYFGPGTRLLVL.